This T cell receptor (beta chain) derives from a study of blood T cell repertoires in COVID-19. Across the study: PBMCs, B-cell-depleted T cells, or T cells were the source of the cDNA or gDNA that made up the material.

The data were produced by immunoSEQ multiplex PCR, yet TCRdb's version contains in-frame clones alone and is incomplete. The data contain some 700,000 clones, around 90% of them singletons. Germline-derived CDR1 and CDR2 are MNHEY and SMNVEV (reference sequence). CDR3 length equals 14 residues. Trimming cost V 4 bases and J 6 bases, with 15 bases left between them. The chain couples TRBV27 to TRBJ1-1, with a tentative D call TRBD1 (5 bases). This sequence originates from a woman aged 18-35 years with acute or convalescent COVID-19. Sequenced input: peripheral blood. DNA for the CDR3: TGTGCCAGCAGTTCCTCAGGGCGGAGCGCTGAAGCTTTCTTT. Its translation: CASSSSGRSAEAFF.